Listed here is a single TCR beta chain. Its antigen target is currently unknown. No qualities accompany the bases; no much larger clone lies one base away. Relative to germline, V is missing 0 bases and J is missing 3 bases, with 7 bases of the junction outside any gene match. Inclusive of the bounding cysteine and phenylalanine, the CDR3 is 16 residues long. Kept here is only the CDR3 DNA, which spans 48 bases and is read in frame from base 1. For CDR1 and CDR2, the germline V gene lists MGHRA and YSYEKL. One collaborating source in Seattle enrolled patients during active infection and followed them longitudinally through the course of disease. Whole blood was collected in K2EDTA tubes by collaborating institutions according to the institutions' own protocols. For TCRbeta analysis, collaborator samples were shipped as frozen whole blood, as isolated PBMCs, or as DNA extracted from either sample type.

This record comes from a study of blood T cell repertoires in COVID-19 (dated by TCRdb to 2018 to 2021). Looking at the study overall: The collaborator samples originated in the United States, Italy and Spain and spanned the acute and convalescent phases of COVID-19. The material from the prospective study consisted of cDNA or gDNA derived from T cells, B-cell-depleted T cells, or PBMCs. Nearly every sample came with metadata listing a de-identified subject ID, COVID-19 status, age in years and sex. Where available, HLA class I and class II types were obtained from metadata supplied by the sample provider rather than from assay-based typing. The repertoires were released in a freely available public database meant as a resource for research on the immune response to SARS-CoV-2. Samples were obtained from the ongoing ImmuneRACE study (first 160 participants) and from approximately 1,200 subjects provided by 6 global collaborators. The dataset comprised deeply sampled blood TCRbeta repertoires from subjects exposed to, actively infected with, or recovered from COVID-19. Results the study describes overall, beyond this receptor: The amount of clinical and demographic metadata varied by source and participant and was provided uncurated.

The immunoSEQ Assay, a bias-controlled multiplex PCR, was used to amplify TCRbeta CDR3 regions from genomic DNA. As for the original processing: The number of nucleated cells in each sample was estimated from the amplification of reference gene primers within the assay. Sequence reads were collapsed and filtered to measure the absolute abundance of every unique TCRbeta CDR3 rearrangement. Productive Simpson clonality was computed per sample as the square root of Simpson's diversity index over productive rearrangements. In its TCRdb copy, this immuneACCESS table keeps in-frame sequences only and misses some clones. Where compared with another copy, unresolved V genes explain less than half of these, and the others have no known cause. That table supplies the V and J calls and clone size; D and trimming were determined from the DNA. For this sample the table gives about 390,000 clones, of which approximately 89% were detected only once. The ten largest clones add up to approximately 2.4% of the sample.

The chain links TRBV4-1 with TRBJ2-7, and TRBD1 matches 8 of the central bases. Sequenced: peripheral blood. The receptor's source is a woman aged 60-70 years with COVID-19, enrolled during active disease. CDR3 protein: CASSQEGQEILYEQYF. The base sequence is TGCGCCAGCAGCCAAGAGGGACAGGAGATACTCTACGAGCAGTACTTC.